The clone carrying this T cell receptor (beta chain) was observed a handful of times. No antigen is known for it. Every isolated RNA sample was fully reverse transcribed, so sequencing captured expressed TCRB transcripts. Data came from immunoSEQ multiplex PCR; TCRdb stores just in-frame clones and leaves some out. The sample gives some 270,000 clones, about 14% of which show up once; around 0.03% is in the top ten. The data stem from a study of beta chain features in type 1 diabetes. In the study overall: The patients were much like the healthy donors in age, gender and cell yields. Across the samples, roughly 99 million sorted cells were examined in total.

The CDR3 extends over 17 amino acids. Germline trimming cut 1 base from V and 4 bases from J; bases unmatched to any gene: 9. From germline, CDR1 is MGHRA and CDR2 YSYEKL. Study findings and constraints: For Type 1 diabetes patients, all four CD4+ subsets carried TCRB CDR3s that were moderately but significantly shorter.

V usage is TRBV4-1 and J usage is TRBJ2-3; 9 bases agree with TRBD2. The sequenced sample consisted of naive CD4+ T cells from blood. The TCR comes from a woman aged 40-49 years in good health. CDR3 sequence reads: CASSQGGGGAGADTQYF. CDR3 sequence (DNA): TGCGCCAGCAGCCAAGGTGGCGGGGGGGCCGGTGCAGATACGCAGTATTTT.